In this sample, the clone carrying this T cell receptor beta chain turned up once. Germline trimming cut 5 bases from V and 2 bases from J; bases unmatched to any gene: 12. This CDR3 spans 16 amino acids. Germline-derived CDR1 and CDR2 are LNHDA and SQIVND (reference sequence). Cohorts were based on clinical histories the participants reported. Only in-frame clones appear in the TCRdb table, and some are missing; sequencing was by immunoSEQ multiplex PCR. The sample includes about 300,000 clones, about nine tenths of them seen just once. The data belong to a study of blood T cell repertoires in COVID-19.

The receptor's source is a woman between 18 and 29 years old who had recovered from COVID-19. This chain uses TRBV19 with TRBJ2-7; 7 bases map to TRBD1. The specimen was PBMCs or T cells enriched from blood (not recorded which). CDR3 nucleotides: TGTGCCAGTAGTCCTTCACAGGGGCGCTCAACCTACGAGCAGTACTTC. Translating gives CASSPSQGRSTYEQYF.